This paragraph covers one T cell receptor beta chain sequence. Which antigen it targets is not known. No qualities accompany the bases; no much larger clone lies one base away. The cohort consisted of 600 to 700 healthy bone marrow donors. At the time of sampling, every cohort member was nominally healthy, though immune exposures that went unrecorded were likely present. The donor tested CMV seronegative, placing the donor among the approximately 400 seronegative members of the cohort. Every donor gave a peripheral blood sample, and the peripheral blood mononuclear cells from that sample were used for TCR beta sequencing. Genomic DNA extraction from the blood cell samples was performed with the Qiagen DNeasy Blood Extraction Kit. This sample was taken from a study of cytomegalovirus exposure and HLA in healthy donors (dated by TCRdb to 2016 to 2017). Concerning the study at large: In an earlier analysis of 450 to 750 of the donors, 250 to 350 Gb of sequence data and 100 million or so unique TCR beta sequences from 180 million or so T cells were reported. An early release that covered about 600 HLA-typed donors contained 300 to 350 gigabases of sequencing data and 85 million to 100 million unique TCR sequences. Of the 398 genotyped donors, approximately 80% fell in the genetic ancestry cluster associated with self-reported Caucasian donors. The study aimed to test whether cataloging public T cell receptors could reveal signatures of past pathogen exposure. The study used immunosequencing to profile the T cell repertoires of under 700 subjects and linked those repertoires to cytomegalovirus serostatus. In addition to the first cohort of hundreds of subjects, a separate validation cohort of 120 different subjects was used. The study combined high-throughput TCR immunosequencing, statistical association of individual TCRs with disease status, and machine learning to predict cytomegalovirus infection status. A later analysis re-examined previously published TCR beta repertoires from more than 600 donors and added high-resolution HLA genotyping to investigate patterns of TCR occurrence. The later analysis used no new phenotypic data to find candidate immune exposures, relying instead on TCR beta sequences and their occurrence across donors. To decide whether each TCR beta V gene segment behaved as functional or pseudogenic, an earlier analysis of over 500 of the donors relied on high-throughput TCR beta sequencing. Donor age, sex, ethnicity and CMV serostatus were compiled together with the repertoire data. A later genetic analysis used genome-wide SNP genotypes for about 60% of the 666 donors, treating that subset as a discovery cohort. All discovery cohort repertoires had been generated on a single sequencing platform. HLA typing covered class I and class II loci at four-digit resolution. The number of typed donors differed by locus: about 620-630 for A, B, C, DRB1 and DQB1; some 500 for DQA1; 606 for DPA1; and 400 to 480 for DPB1. Roughly 5 DR-DQ haplotypes were treated as single units for association and clustering because of strong linkage in the cohort. Among about 360 genotyped donors of the cohort, an average of around 240,000 unique TCR beta nucleotide sequences were sequenced per donor, 15% to 20% of them non-productive.

The library was built by means of the immunoSEQ multiplex PCR assay. The multiplex PCR relied on a mix of 60 forward primers for TCR Vbeta segments and 13 reverse primers for TCR Jbeta segments. Amplification of the CDR3 region of rearranged TCR beta genes was performed with a multiplex PCR assay on genomic DNA. The Illumina HiSeq System was used to sequence the amplified TCR beta libraries as 87-base-pair reads. Concerning the study's data processing: A later analysis tallied roughly 76 million unique TCR beta chains across the 610 or so repertoires, and around 9.9 million of those chains were shared by two or more donors. Raw reads were error-corrected and collapsed into unique sequences by a nearest-neighbor algorithm in which closely related sequences were merged to remove PCR and sequencing errors. CDR3 sequences were aligned to IMGT reference sequences to assign V, D and J gene segments. For a sequence to be retained, at least a six-nucleotide match to both a V gene segment and a J gene segment was required. Rearrangements were classified as productive when the CDR3 lacked stop codons and remained in frame with V and J, and all other rearrangements were classified as non-productive. Following IMGT convention, CDR3 was defined as the stretch from the second conserved V-encoded cysteine to the conserved J-encoded phenylalanine. The earlier analysis of 500 to 600 of the donors excluded sequences that lacked an unambiguous match to a single V gene segment. In an earlier analysis of some 590 of the donors, a V segment was called functional when productive rearrangements were above 56.7%, and segregating when the standard deviation between donors exceeded 5%. To diagnose cytomegalovirus status from the catalog of TCR beta chain sequences, a statistical classification framework was built. V and J gene assignment, in a later analysis, came from comparing TCR nucleotide sequences with IMGT/GENE-DB human TR gene sequences. In a later analysis, CDR3 sequences and most-parsimonious VDJ recombination scenarios were assigned using the TCRdist pipeline. In a later analysis, every TCR beta chain was defined by the combination of its CDR3 amino acid sequence and its V-gene family, and reads without a unique V-gene family were dropped. To address suspected cross-contamination and a sequencing artifact, a later analysis removed some 620 highly shared, low-generation-probability nucleotide sequences. For each public chain, a later analysis derived a clonal expansion index from normalized ranks of inferred template counts within each repertoire. In a later analysis, generation probabilities were computed with a VDJ recombination model fitted to out-of-frame rearrangements, and the resulting probabilities were checked against IGoR. A later analysis scored TCR-TCR, TCR-HLA and TCR-CMV co-occurrence with hypergeometric tests, applying a repertoire-size bias correction to TCR pairs. To estimate false discovery rates, a later analysis permuted the HLA or CMV assignments 20 times. In a later analysis, co-occurring TCRs were grouped using DBSCAN, and TCRdist sequence similarity was added for clustering within HLA-allele-positive subsets. Repertoires with fewer than 30,000 or more than 120,000 public chains were left out of co-occurrence clustering, as were about five repertoires with anomalous nucleotide sharing. As stored in TCRdb, this immuneACCESS dataset retains in-frame rearrangements with V and J assigned. A fraction of the clones does not appear; measured against another copy, unresolved V genes explain less than half of the discrepancy, and the remainder lacks a known reason. That table supplies the V and J calls and clone size; D and trimming were determined from the DNA. Across this sample there are about 130,000 clones, with about 80% seen only once. Jointly, the top ten make up 3% to 4% of the sample.

What the research found in general, with its limitations: Linkage disequilibrium might explain the correlated functional status among segregating V segments, but an unknown experimental factor could not be ruled out. In an earlier analysis of some 540 of the donors, most TCR beta V segments appeared in productive rearrangements about 87% or about 30% of the time, broadly matching IMGT annotations. According to the authors, the approach could potentially be generalized to other disease states and immunological phenotypes. Strong co-occurrence of HLA alleles, especially DR and DQ, made assigning TCR associations to individual alleles difficult. Sequencing depth was assumed to be roughly uniform across donors in the presence/absence analyses, though that assumption may not hold. In this cohort, only TCR beta chains were sequenced, and detectable features were limited by the absence of alpha or paired-chain data. CMV serostatus was the only immune exposure information available for the cohort. A later analysis found that TCR association rates varied across HLA loci, with DRB1 alleles showing the most associated TCRs and HLA-C alleles the fewest. A further reported finding was that TCR beta sequences accurately predicted the HLA-A and HLA-B alleles for most subjects in the first cohort. According to a later analysis, most CMV-associated TCR beta chains appeared to be HLA-restricted, and the HLA associations seemed to be driven largely by CMV exposure. The sequencing pipeline was judged likely to have produced a cluster of highly shared sequence variants as a technical artifact. In vitro tests confirmed that three of the cytomegalovirus-associated TCR beta chains recognize cytomegalovirus antigens. Because HLA typing was unavailable for some donors at each locus, only the typed subset was used in association tests. In both the original and validation cohorts, the classifier was reported to diagnose cytomegalovirus status with high specificity and sensitivity. Because counts were too low, roughly 16 rarely observed V segments, including chromosome 9 orphons, were left out of the earlier analysis of approximately 500 of the donors. Compared with the roughly 600-donor mean, donors in an Asian-associated ancestry cluster had fewer N-insertions in productive TCRs, according to a later genetic analysis. Compared with equally common non-associated chains, HLA-associated TCR beta chains in a later analysis were more clonally expanded and had lower generation probabilities. In the study, 164 TCR beta chains were listed as associated with cytomegalovirus. Specific HLA alleles were associated with 15,000 to 20,000 TCR beta sequences at a false discovery rate of 0.05 in a later analysis. A later genetic analysis associated a missense DCLRE1C variant with V-gene and J-gene trimming of TCR beta chains, and an independent cohort replicated the association. Most TCR sequences were observed very rarely across donors, whereas some public TCRs were present in many individuals. Several of the top co-occurrence clusters appeared to be linked to parvovirus B19, influenza, CMV and Epstein-Barr virus, according to a later analysis.

This TCR was recovered from a woman aged 40 to 50 in good health and CMV-seronegative. Sequencing was performed on PBMCs.

The bases are TGTGCCATCAGTGCGACAGTCGGACACTACGAGCAGTACTTC. The resulting protein is CAISATVGHYEQYF. Rearrangement joined TRBV10-3 to TRBJ2-7; TRBD1 could be the D gene, as 5 bases match. The V and J ends are trimmed by 4 bases and 3 bases, leaving 13 bases between them. The germline V gene encodes CDR1 ENHRY and CDR2 SYGVKD. The CDR3 runs 14 residues from the cysteine to the phenylalanine. CDR3 DNA is the only sequence kept; it has 42 bases, read in frame from the first base.